The clone carrying this T cell receptor (beta chain) was counted at least ten times. What it binds is not known. TCR beta CDR3 regions were amplified from RNA transcripts. HTBI-primed first-round RT-PCR preceded second-round multiplex PCR. Using its own MiXCR run on the multiplex PCR reads, TCRdb lists one record per CDR3 protein. This sample carries hundreds of thousands of distinct CDR3 sequences, approximately 15% of them seen once, and the ten largest clones take around 6.6%. This sample was taken from a study of Graves' ophthalmopathy and Graves' hyperthyroidism. General observations from the study: Clonotypes were expanded in thyroid at above 0.001 frequency, and most also appeared in blood.

The germline V and J ends were trimmed by 3 bases and 0 bases, with 18 bases remaining between them. Germline CDR1 SGHAT, CDR2 FQDESV (reference sequence). The CDR3 runs to 17 residues. The sequencing sample was made of peripheral blood. V usage is TRBV11-1 and J usage is TRBJ2-7; TRBD1 or TRBD2 may be the D gene (5 bases each). The TCR comes from a woman aged 18-29 years with stable Graves' hyperthyroidism. The CDR3 nucleotides are TGTGCCAGCAGCTTGTCCTCCCGGGGCCCCTTCTCCTACGAGCAGTACTTC. This translates into CASSLSSRGPFSYEQYF.